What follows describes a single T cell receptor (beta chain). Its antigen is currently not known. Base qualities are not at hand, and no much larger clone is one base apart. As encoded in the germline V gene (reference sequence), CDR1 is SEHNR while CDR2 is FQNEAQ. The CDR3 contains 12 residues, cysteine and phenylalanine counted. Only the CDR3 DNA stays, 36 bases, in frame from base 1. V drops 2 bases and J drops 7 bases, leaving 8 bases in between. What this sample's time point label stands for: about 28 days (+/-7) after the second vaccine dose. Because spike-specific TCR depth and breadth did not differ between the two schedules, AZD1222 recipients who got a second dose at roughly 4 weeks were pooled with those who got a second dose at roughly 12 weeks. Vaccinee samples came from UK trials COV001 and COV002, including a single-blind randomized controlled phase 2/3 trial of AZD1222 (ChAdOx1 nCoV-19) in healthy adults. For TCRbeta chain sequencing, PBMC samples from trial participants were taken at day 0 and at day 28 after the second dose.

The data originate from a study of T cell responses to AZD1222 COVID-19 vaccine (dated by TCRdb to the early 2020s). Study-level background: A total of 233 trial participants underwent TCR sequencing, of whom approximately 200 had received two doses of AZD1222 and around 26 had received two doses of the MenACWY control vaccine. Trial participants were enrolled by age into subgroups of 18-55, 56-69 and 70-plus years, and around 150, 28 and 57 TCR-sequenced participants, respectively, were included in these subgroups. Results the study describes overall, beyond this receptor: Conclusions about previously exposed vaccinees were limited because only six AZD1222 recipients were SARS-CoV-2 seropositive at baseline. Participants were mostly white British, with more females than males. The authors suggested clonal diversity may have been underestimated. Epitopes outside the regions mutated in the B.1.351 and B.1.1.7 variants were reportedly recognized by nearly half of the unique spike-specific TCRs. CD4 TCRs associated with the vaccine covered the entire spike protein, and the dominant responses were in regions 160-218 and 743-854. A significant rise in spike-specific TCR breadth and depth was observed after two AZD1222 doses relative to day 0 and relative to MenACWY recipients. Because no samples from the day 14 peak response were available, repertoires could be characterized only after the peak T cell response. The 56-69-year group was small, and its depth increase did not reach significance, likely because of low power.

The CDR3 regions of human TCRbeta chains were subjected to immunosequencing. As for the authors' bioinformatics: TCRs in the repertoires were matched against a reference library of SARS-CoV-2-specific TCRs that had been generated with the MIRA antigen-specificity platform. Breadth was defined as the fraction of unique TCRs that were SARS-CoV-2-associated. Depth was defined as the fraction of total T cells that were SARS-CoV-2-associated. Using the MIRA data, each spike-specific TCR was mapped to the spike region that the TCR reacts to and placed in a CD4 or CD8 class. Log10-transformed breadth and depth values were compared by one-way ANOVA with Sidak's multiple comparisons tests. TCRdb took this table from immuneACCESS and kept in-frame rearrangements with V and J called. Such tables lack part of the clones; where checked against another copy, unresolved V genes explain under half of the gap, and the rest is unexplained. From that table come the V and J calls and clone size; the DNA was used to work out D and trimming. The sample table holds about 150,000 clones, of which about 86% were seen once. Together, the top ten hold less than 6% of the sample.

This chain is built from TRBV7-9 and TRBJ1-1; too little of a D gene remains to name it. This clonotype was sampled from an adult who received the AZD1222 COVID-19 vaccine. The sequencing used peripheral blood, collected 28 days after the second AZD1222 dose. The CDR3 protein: CASSLSGLEAFF. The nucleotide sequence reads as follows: TGTGCCAGCAGCTTAAGTGGCCTTGAAGCTTTCTTT.